This T cell receptor beta chain was sequenced for a study of OX40 agonist ivuxolimab in advanced cancers. CDR1 and CDR2 (germline): MNHNS, SASEGT. There are 15 residues in the CDR3. J lost 0 bases, V lost 7 bases, and 6 bases had no gene match. This table comes from immunoSEQ multiplex PCR, and its TCRdb copy is limited to in-frame clones, with some not included. The sample records about 50,000 clones, 65% to 85% being singletons. This material consisted of CD4+ or CD8+ T cells sorted from blood, taken in a trial of the OX40 agonist ivuxolimab. This rearrangement joins TRBV6-1 to TRBJ1-5; 7 bases are shared with TRBD1. This sequence originates from an adult with an advanced solid tumor such as melanoma, head and neck, liver or kidney cancer. CDR3 protein: CASIRGGDSNQPQHF. In nucleotides, the CDR3 is TGTGCCAGCATCAGGGGGGGGGATAGCAATCAGCCCCAGCATTTT.